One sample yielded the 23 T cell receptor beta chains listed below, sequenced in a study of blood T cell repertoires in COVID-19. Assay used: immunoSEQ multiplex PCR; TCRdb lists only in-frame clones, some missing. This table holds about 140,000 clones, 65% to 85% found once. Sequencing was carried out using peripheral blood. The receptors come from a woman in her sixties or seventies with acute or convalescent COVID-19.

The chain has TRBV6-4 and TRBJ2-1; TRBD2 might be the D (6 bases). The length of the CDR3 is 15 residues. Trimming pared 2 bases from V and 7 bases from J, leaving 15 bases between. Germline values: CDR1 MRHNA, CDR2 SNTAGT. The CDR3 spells CASSDRDGGVNEQFF. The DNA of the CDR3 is TGTGCCAGCAGTGACAGGGATGGCGGGGTGAATGAGCAGTTCTTC.

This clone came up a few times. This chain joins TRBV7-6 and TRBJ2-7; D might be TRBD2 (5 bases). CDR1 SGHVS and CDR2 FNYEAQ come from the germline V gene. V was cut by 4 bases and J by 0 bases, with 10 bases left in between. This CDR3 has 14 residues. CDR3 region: CASSYLEVSYEQYF. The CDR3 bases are TGTGCCAGCAGCTACCTGGAGGTCTCCTACGAGCAGTACTTC.

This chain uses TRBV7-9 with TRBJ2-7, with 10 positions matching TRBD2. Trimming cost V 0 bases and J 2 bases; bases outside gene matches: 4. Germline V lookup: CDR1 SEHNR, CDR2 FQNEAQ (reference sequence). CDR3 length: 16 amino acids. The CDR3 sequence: CASSLALAGDAYEQYF. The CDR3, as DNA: TGTGCCAGCAGCTTAGCCCTAGCGGGGGACGCCTACGAGCAGTACTTC. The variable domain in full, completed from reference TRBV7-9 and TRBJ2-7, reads DTGVSQNPRHKITKRGQNVTFRCDPISEHNRLYWYRQTLGQGPEFLTYFQNEAQLEKSRLLSDRFSAERPKGSFSTLEIQRTEQGDSAMYLCASSLALAGDAYEQYFGPGTRLTVT.

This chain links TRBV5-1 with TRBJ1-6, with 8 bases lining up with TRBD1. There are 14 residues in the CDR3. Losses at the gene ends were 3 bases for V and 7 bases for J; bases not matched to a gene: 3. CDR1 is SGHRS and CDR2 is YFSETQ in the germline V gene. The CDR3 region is CASSWDRRNSPLHF. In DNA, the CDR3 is TGCGCCAGCAGCTGGGACAGGAGGAATTCACCCCTCCACTTT. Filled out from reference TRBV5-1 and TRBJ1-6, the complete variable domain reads KAGVTQTPRYLIKTRGQQVTLSCSPISGHRSVSWYQQTPGQGLQFLFEYFSETQRNKGNFPGRFSGRQFSNSRSEMNVSTLELGDSALYLCASSWDRRNSPLHFGNGTRLTVT.

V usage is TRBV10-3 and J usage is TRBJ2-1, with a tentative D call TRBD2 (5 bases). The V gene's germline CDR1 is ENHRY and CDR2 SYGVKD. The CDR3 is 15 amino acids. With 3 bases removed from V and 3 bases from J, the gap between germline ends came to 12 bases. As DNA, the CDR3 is TGTGCCATCAGTGAATGGGCGGGCGTCTACAATGAGCAGTTCTTC. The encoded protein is CAISEWAGVYNEQFF.

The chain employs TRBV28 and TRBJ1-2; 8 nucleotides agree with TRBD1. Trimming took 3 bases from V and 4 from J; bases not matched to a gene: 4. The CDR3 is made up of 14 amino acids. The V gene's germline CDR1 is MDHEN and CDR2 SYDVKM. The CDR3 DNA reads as TGTGCCAGCAGTTTGGCAGGGGGCCCCTATGGCTACACCTTC. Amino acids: CASSLAGGPYGYTF.

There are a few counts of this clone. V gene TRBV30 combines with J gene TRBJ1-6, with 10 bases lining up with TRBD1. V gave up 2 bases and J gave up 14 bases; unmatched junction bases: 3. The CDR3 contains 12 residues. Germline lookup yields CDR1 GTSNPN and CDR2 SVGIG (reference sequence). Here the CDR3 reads CAWSKGQGALHF. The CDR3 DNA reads TGTGCCTGGAGTAAAGGACAGGGGGCCCTCCACTTT. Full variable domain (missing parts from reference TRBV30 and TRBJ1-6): SQTIHQWPATLVQPVGSPLSLECTVEGTSNPNLYWYRQAAGRGLQLLFYSVGIGQISSEVPQNLSASRPQDRQFILSSKKLLLSDSGFYLCAWSKGQGALHFGNGTRLTVT.

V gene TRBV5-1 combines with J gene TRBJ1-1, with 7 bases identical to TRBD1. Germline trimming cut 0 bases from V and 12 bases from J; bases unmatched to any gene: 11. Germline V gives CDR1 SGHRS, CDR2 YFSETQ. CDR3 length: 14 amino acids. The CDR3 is CASSLEFQGDLSFF. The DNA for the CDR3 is TGCGCCAGCAGCTTGGAGTTCCAGGGGGACTTGTCTTTCTTT.

The CDR3 loop is CASRTPFGHRGFGYTF. In nucleotides, the CDR3 is TGTGCCAGCAGAACACCTTTCGGACACCGTGGGTTTGGCTACACCTTC. The chain joins TRBV28 to TRBJ1-2; D is possibly TRBD1 (5 bases). The CDR3 covers 16 residues. Germline assignment: CDR1 MDHEN and CDR2 SYDVKM. Trimming removed 6 bases at V and 7 bases at J, with 24 bases between.

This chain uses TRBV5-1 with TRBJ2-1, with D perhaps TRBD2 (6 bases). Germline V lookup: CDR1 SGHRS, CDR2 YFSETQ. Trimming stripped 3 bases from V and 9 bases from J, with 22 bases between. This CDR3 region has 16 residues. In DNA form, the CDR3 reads TGCGCCAGCAGCTCCCGGGACTCCCCGACGAGTGGTGAGCAGTTCTTC. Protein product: CASSSRDSPTSGEQFF.

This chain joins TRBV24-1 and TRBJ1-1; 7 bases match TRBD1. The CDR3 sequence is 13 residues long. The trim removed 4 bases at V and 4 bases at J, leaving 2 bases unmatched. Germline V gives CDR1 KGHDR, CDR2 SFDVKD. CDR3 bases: TGTGCCACCAGTGAGGCAGGGGGCACTGAAGCTTTCTTT. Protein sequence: CATSEAGGTEAFF.

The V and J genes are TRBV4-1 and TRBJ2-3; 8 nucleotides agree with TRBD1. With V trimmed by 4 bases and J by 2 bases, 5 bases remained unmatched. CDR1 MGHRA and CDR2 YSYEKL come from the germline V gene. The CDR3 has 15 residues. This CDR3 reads CASSLRTGHTDTQYF. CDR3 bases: TGCGCCAGCAGCCTGAGGACAGGGCACACAGATACGCAGTATTTT.

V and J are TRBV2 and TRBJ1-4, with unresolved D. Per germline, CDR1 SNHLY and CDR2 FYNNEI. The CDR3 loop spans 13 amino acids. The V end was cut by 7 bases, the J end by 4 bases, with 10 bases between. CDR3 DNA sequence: TGTGCCAGCACCCGGGTCAATAATGAAAAACTGTTTTTT. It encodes CASTRVNNEKLFF.

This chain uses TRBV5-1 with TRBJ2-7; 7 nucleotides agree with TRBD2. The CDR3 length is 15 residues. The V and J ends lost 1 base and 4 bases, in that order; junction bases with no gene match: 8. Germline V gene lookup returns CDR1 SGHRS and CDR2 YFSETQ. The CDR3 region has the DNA TGCGCCAGCAGCTTGTCCGCGGGAGAAATATACGAGCAGTACTTC. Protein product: CASSLSAGEIYEQYF.

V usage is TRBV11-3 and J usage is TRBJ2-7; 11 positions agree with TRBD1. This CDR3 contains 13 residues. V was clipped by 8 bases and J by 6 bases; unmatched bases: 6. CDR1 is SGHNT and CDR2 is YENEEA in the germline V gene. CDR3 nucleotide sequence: TGTGCCAGCGCTCGGGGGACAGGGGGCGAGCAGTACTTC. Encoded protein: CASARGTGGEQYF.

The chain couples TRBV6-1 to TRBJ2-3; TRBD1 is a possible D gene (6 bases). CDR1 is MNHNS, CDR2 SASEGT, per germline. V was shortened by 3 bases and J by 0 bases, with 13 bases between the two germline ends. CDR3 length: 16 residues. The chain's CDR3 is CASSELGTYSTDTQYF. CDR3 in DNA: TGTGCCAGCAGTGAGTTGGGGACATATAGCACAGATACGCAGTATTTT.

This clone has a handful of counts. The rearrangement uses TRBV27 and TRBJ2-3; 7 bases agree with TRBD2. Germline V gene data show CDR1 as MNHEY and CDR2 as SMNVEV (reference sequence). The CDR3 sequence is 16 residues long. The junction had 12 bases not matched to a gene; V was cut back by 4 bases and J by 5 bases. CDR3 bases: TGTGCCAGCAGTTCTGCCGGGAGGCATATCAGAGATACGCAGTATTTT. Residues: CASSSAGRHIRDTQYF.

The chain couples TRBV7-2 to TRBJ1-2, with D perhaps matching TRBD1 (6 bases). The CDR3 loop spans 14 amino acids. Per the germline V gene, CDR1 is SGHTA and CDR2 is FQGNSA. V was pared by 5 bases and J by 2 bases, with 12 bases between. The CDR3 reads CASSPQGFNYGYTF. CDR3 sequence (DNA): TGTGCCAGCAGCCCCCAGGGGTTCAACTATGGCTACACCTTC.

The DNA for the CDR3 is TGTGCCAGTAGTCCCCCGGGGGAGAGGACTGAAGCTTTCTTT. Its translation is CASSPPGERTEAFF. The genes are TRBV19 and TRBJ1-1; possibly TRBD1 for D (5 bases). Trimming took 5 bases from V and 5 from J, leaving 15 bases between them. This CDR3 is built from 14 residues. The germline V gene has CDR1 LNHDA and CDR2 SQIVND (reference sequence). The variable domain in full, completed from reference TRBV19 and TRBJ1-1, reads DGGITQSPKYLFRKEGQNVTLSCEQNLNHDAMYWYRQDPGQGLRLIYYSQIVNDFQKGDIAEGYSVSREKKESFPLTVTSAQKNPTAFYLCASSPPGERTEAFFGQGTRLTVV.

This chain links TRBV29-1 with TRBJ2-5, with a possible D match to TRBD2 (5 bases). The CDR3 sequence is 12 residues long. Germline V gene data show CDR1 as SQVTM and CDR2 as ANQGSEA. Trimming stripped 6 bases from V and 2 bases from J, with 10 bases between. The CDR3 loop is CSVGDGQETQYF. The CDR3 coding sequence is TGCAGCGTGGGAGACGGACAAGAGACCCAGTACTTC.

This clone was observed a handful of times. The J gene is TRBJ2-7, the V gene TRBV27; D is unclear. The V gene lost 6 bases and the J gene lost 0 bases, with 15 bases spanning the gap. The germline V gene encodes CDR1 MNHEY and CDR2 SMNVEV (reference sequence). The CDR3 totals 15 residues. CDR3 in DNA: TGTGCCAGCAGCACAGCTGACCCCTTCTCCTACGAGCAGTACTTC. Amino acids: CASSTADPFSYEQYF.

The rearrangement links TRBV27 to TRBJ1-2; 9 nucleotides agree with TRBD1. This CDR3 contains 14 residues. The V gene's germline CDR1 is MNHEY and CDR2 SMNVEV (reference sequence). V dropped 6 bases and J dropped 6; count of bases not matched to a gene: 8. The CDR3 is CASRNPGQGNGYTF. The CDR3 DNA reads TGTGCCAGCAGGAACCCGGGACAGGGAAATGGCTACACCTTC.

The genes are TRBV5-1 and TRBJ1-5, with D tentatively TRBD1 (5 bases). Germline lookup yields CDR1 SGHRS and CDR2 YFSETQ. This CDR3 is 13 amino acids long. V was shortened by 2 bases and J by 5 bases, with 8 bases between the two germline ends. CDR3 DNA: TGCGCCAGCAGCTTCGACAGAGATCAGCCCCAGCATTTT. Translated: CASSFDRDQPQHF.